These 7 T cell receptor beta chains share one sample of origin, sequenced in a study of blood T cell repertoires in COVID-19. Here immunoSEQ multiplex PCR was the method, and the copy in TCRdb shows in-frame clones only, minus some. The data contain under 250,000 clones, 75% to 85% of them singletons. Specimen: PBMCs or T cells enriched from blood (not recorded which). The receptors shown here come from a man younger than 40 with acute COVID-19.

The V call is TRBV27, the J call TRBJ1-5, with D maybe TRBD1 (5 bases). V was trimmed by 8 bases and J by 5 bases, leaving 16 bases between them. CDR1 and CDR2 from the germline V gene are MNHEY and SMNVEV (reference sequence). The CDR3 is made up of 14 amino acids. The CDR3 loop reads CASSPGGLDQPQHF. The CDR3 DNA reads as TGTGCCAGCTCCCCGGGGGGACTCGATCAGCCCCAGCATTTT.

The rearrangement uses TRBV27 and TRBJ1-1; 7 bases are shared with TRBD1. V was clipped by 10 bases and J by 3 bases; unmatched bases: 11. The CDR3 runs 14 residues. Germline values: CDR1 MNHEY, CDR2 SMNVEV (reference sequence). The CDR3 DNA sequence: TGTGCCACCGCGACGACAGGGCACGACACTGAAGCTTTCTTT. Translation gives CATATTGHDTEAFF.

The V call is TRBV29-1, the J call TRBJ1-1, with D possibly being TRBD1 (6 bases). V lost 4 bases, J lost 7 bases, and 13 bases lay in between. The V gene's germline CDR1 is SQVTM and CDR2 ANQGSEA. This CDR3 spans 12 amino acids. CDR3 in amino acids: CSVGSTGIEAFF. Here the CDR3 DNA reads TGCAGCGTTGGCAGTACAGGGATTGAAGCTTTCTTT. The whole variable domain, remainder taken from reference TRBV29-1 and TRBJ1-1, is SAVISQKPSRDICQRGTSLTIQCQVDSQVTMMFWYRQQPGQSLTLIATANQGSEATYESGFVIDKFPISRPNLTFSTLTVSNMSPEDSSIYLCSVGSTGIEAFFGQGTRLTVV.

V is TRBV21-1 and J is TRBJ2-2; the D call in the table, TRBD2, was not verified against the DNA. TRBV21-1 is marked as a pseudogene. This CDR3 has 15 residues. The CDR3 nucleotides read TGTGCCAGCAGCAAAGCGCACTGGAACACCGGGGAGCTGTTTTTT. Translation gives CASSKAHWNTGELFF.

This chain connects TRBV3-1 (or the pseudogene TRBV3-2) to TRBJ1-2, with no clear D. Germline lookup yields CDR1 LGHDT and CDR2 YNNKEL (reference sequence). The CDR3 totals 12 residues. The V end was cut by 4 bases, the J end by 4 bases, with 7 bases between. This CDR3 reads CASSREGYGYTF. For the CDR3, the DNA is TGTGCCAGCAGCCGCGAGGGCTATGGCTACACCTTC.

The chain is built from TRBV11-2 and TRBJ2-7; D gene uncertain. V was pared by 3 bases and J by 1 base, with 7 bases between. Germline loops: CDR1 SGHAT, CDR2 FQNNGV. The CDR3 runs 13 residues. CDR3 protein: CASSFHSSYEQYF. The CDR3 nucleotides read TGTGCCAGCAGCTTTCACAGTTCCTACGAGCAGTACTTC.

V gene TRBV19 combines with J gene TRBJ2-2, with 7 bases matching TRBD2. The CDR3 covers 15 residues. CDR1 and CDR2 from the germline V gene are LNHDA and SQIVND (reference sequence). V gave up 9 bases and J gave up 0 bases; unmatched junction bases: 7. As DNA, the CDR3 is TGTGCCAGCTCGCTTCGGGGGGCGAACACCGGGGAGCTGTTTTTT. This codes for CASSLRGANTGELFF.